This T cell receptor beta chain was captured in a study of graft-versus-host responses after intestinal transplantation. Study overall: Grafts that recipients had were multivisceral, liver-intestinal, or isolated intestinal transplants. Every recipient underwent anti-thymocyte globulin induction, then tacrolimus and steroids for approximately three years. Points from the study as a whole: In patients with graft-donor T cell macrochimerism, allograft graft-versus-host to host-versus-graft clonal ratios were high.

The germline V gene has CDR1 SGHVS and CDR2 FQNEAQ. V lost 5 bases and J lost 8; bases outside the gene matches: 5. The CDR3 length is 14 residues. Concerning this clone itself: Antigen: not known.

Data came from immunoSEQ multiplex PCR; TCRdb stores just in-frame clones and leaves some out. The sample has 13,000 to 15,000 clones, about 94% seen once. The J gene is TRBJ2-7, the V gene TRBV7-8; 14 positions agree with TRBD2. This material consisted of PBMCs, taken 9 days after transplant. This TCR derives from a human patient who received an intestinal transplant, so some T cells may come from the graft donor. The CDR3 reads CASSHRTSGRQQYF. The CDR3 nucleotides are TGTGCCAGCAGCCACCGGACTAGCGGGAGGCAGCAGTACTTC. Drawing the rest from reference TRBV7-8 and TRBJ2-7, the complete variable domain is GAGVSQSPRYKVAKRGQDVALRCDPISGHVSLFWYQQALGQGPEFLTYFQNEAQLDKSGLPSDRFFAERPEGSVSTLKIQRTQQEDSAVYLCASSHRTSGRQQYFGPGTRLTVT.